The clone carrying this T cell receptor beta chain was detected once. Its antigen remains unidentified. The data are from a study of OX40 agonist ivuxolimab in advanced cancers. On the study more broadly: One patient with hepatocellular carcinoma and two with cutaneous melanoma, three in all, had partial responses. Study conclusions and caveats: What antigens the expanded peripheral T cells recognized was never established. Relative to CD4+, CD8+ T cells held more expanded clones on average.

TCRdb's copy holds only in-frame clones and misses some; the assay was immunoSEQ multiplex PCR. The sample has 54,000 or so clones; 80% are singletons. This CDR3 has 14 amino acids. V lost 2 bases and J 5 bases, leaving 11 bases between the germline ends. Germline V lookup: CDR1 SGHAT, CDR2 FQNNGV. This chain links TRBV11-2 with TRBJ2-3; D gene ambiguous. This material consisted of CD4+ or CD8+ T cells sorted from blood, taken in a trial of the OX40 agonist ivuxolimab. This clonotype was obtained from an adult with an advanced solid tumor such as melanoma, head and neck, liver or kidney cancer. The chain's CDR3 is CASSLMRSEDTQYF. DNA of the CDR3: TGTGCCAGCAGCTTAATGCGGAGTGAAGATACGCAGTATTTT.